A single sample is the source of the 10 T cell receptor beta chains below, sequenced in a study of CD8 T cells in Susac syndrome (dated by TCRdb to between 2018 and 2020). Libraries were built with the immunoSEQ multiplex PCR assay. RNA was extracted with the RNeasy kit and about 0.5 to 1 ug was reverse transcribed using random hexamers. TCRdb handled the public reads itself, with Q25 trimming in fastp and clone calling in MiXCR, and kept productive beta chains. Rows matching on CDR3 protein sequence are summarized as one entry with the most common DNA and genes. Present in this sample are 160,000 or so distinct CDR3 sequences, 95% to 96% of which were seen just once. The top ten clonotypes cover 0.15% of the sample. Sample: CD8+ T cells from PBMCs. The source of these receptors is a human donor with multiple sclerosis.

V gene TRBV30 combines with J gene TRBJ2-1; D may be TRBD2 (5 bases). The CDR3 is made up of 13 amino acids. Germline loops: CDR1 GTSNPN, CDR2 SVGIG (reference sequence). V shed 0 bases and J shed 4 bases, with 7 bases lying between them. CDR3 DNA: TGTGCCTGGAGTGTAGGAGGATACAATGAGCAGTTCTTC. This gives the protein CAWSVGGYNEQFF.

The V call is TRBV29-1, the J call TRBJ1-1; the D gene is possibly TRBD1 (5 bases). V lost 7 bases and J lost 4, with 13 bases in between. Germline CDR1 is SQVTM and CDR2 is ANQGSEA. This CDR3 is built from 12 residues. CDR3: CSASRGATEAFF. CDR3 DNA sequence: TGCAGCGCGTCCAGAGGGGCCACTGAAGCTTTCTTT.

The table lists this clonotype with a count of one. As DNA, the CDR3 is TGTGCCAGCAGTGAATATCGTAGGCGGGGGAACCAAGAGACCCAGTACTTC. It encodes CASSEYRRRGNQETQYF. This sequence joins TRBV25-1 and TRBJ2-5; 7 bases line up with TRBD2. Trimming cost V 0 bases and J 0 bases; bases outside gene matches: 7. Germline assignment: CDR1 MGHDK and CDR2 SYGVNS. The CDR3 length is 17 residues.

J is TRBJ1-5 and V is TRBV19; D perhaps matches TRBD1 (6 bases). Germline CDR1 and CDR2: LNHDA and SQIVND (reference sequence). This CDR3 is built from 15 residues. Trimming removed 0 bases from V and 8 bases from J, with 14 bases in between. The CDR3 is CASSIEDRSVKPQHF. The CDR3 DNA follows: TGTGCCAGTAGTATAGAAGACAGGAGCGTTAAGCCCCAGCATTTT.

The genes are TRBV25-1 and TRBJ2-1; D gene ambiguous. CDR1 and CDR2 (germline): MGHDK, SYGVNS. The V end lost 4 bases, the J end lost 9 bases, and 10 bases lay between the germline ends. The CDR3 totals 12 residues. CDR3 amino acids: CASSVRLGEQFF. CDR3 nucleotides: TGTGCCAGCAGTGTCCGTTTAGGTGAGCAGTTCTTC. The full variable domain, rest sourced from reference TRBV25-1 and TRBJ2-1, is EADIYQTPRYLVIGTGKKITLECSQTMGHDKMYWYQQDPGMELHLIHYSYGVNSTEKGDLSSESTVSRIRTEHFPLTLESARPSHTSQYLCASSVRLGEQFFGPGTRLTVL.

This sequence joins TRBV7-8 and TRBJ2-5; 10 bases are shared with TRBD1. CDR3 length: 17 amino acids. V was clipped by 2 bases and J by 4 bases; unmatched bases: 10. Germline lookup yields CDR1 SGHVS and CDR2 FQNEAQ. CDR3 residues: CASSLTRRDRGRETQYF. The CDR3 DNA is TGTGCCAGCAGCTTAACGAGACGGGACAGGGGAAGAGAGACCCAGTACTTC.

The chain combines TRBV27 with TRBJ1-1; no definite D call. Looked up from germline, CDR1 is MNHEY and CDR2 is SMNVEV (reference sequence). Trimming took off 3 bases at V and 4 bases at J, with 9 bases between the two ends. This CDR3 is built from 13 residues. The DNA of the CDR3 is TGTGCCAGCAGTTTGGGTCAGCCCACTGAAGCTTTCTTT. Translation gives CASSLGQPTEAFF.

This clonotype showed up just once. The chain combines TRBV3-1 with TRBJ2-7; possibly TRBD1 for D (5 bases). Germline V gene lookup returns CDR1 LGHDT and CDR2 YNNKEL (reference sequence). The V gene lost 4 bases and the J gene lost 0 bases, with 7 bases spanning the gap. The CDR3 length is 13 residues. The CDR3 loop reads CASSRGYSYEQYF. The CDR3, as DNA: TGTGCCAGCAGCCGGGGCTACTCCTACGAGCAGTACTTC.

This chain uses TRBV13 with TRBJ1-6, with D possibly being TRBD1 (5 bases). This CDR3 region has 15 residues. Germline CDR1 and CDR2: PRHDT and FYEKMQ (reference sequence). V was cut by 2 bases and J by 7 bases, with 12 bases left in between. Here the CDR3 DNA reads TGTGCCAGCAGCTTAAGGGGACGGAGGAATTCACCCCTCCACTTT. Protein sequence: CASSLRGRRNSPLHF.

The chain combines TRBV7-2 with TRBJ2-3; 14 bases are shared with TRBD2. The CDR3 is 17 amino acids. CDR1 is SGHTA and CDR2 is FQGNSA in the germline V gene. The V and J ends lost 7 bases and 1 base, in that order; junction bases with no gene match: 7. DNA of the CDR3: TGTGCCAGCAAGACTAGCGGGGGGGCCGACGGCACAGATACGCAGTATTTT. Encoded protein: CASKTSGGADGTDTQYF.